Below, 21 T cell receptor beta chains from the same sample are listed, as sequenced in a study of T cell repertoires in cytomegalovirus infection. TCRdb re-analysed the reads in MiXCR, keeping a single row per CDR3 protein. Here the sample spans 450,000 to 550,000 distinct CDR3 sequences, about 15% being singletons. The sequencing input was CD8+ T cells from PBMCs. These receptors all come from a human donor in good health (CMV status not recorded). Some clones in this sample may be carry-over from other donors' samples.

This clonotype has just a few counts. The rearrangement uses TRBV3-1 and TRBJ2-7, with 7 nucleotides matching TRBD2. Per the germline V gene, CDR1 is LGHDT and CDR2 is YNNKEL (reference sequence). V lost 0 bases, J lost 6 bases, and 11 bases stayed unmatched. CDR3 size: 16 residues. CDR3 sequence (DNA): TGTGCCAGCAGCCAAGATCAGGGCGGGGGAGCCGTCGAGCAGTACTTC. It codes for CASSQDQGGGAVEQYF.

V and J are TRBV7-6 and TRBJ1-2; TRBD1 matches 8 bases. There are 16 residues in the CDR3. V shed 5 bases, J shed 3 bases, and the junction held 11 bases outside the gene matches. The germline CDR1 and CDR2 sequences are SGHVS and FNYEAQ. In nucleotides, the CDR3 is TGTGCCAGCAGCGGGTTAGACAGGGGCTTTGACTATGGCTACACCTTC. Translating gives CASSGLDRGFDYGYTF.

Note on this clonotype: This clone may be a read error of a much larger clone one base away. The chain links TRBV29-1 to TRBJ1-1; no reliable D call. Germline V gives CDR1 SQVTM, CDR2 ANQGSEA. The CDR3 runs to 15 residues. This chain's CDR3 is CSVKCDLIGKTVAFF. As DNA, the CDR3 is TGCAGCGTTAAGTGTGACCTTATAGGGAAGACTGTAGCTTTCTTT. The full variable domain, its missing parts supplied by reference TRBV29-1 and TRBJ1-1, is SAVISQKPSRDICQRGTSLTIQCQVDSQVTMMFWYRQQPGQSLTLIATANQGSEATYESGFVIDKFPISRPNLTFSTLTVSNMSPEDSSIYLCSVKCDLIGKTVAFFGQGTRLTVV.

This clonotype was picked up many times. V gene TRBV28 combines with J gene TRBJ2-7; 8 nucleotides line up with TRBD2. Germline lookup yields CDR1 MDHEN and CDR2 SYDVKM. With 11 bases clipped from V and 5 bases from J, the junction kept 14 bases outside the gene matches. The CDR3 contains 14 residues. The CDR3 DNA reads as TGTGCCGTCCGGGAAGCGGGAGATTATAACGAGCAGTACTTC. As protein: CAVREAGDYNEQYF.

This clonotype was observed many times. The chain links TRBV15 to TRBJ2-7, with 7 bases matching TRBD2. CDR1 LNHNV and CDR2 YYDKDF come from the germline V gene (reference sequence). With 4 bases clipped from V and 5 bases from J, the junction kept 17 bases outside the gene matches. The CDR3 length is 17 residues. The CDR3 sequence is CATSKAPRVGGSNEQYF. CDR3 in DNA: TGTGCCACCAGCAAGGCCCCCCGGGTGGGCGGGAGTAACGAGCAGTACTTC.

The CDR3 DNA reads as TGCAGTGCTCCCCTCTATGGTAGCGGACTTTACAATGAGCAGTTCTTC. It translates to CSAPLYGSGLYNEQFF. This chain uses TRBV20-1 with TRBJ2-1, with D possibly TRBD2 on 6 matching bases. V was clipped by 5 bases and J by 4 bases, with 21 bases between them. This CDR3 comprises 16 residues. Germline V CDR1 and CDR2: DFQATT, SNEGSKA (reference sequence).

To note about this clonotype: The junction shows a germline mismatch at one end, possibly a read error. CDR3 in DNA: TGTGCCAGCAGCCATTCTACCCCGACAGGGGACCCGAACACTGAAGCTTTATTT. Its protein product is CASSHSTPTGDPNTEALF. The V and J genes are TRBV4-2 and TRBJ1-1; 8 bases line up with TRBD1. The CDR3 length is 18 residues. CDR1 and CDR2 (germline): LGHNA, YNFKEQ.

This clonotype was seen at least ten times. The CDR3 region has the DNA TGTGCCAGCAGTCCAGCCGTCGGCACCGGACTCAAGCAGTACTTC. It specifies CASSPAVGTGLKQYF. The chain employs TRBV7-9 and TRBJ2-7, with D tentatively TRBD2 (5 bases). Germline V gene data show CDR1 as SEHNR and CDR2 as FQNEAQ (reference sequence). CDR3 length equals 15 residues. V gave up 6 bases and J gave up 8 bases, with 23 bases separating them.

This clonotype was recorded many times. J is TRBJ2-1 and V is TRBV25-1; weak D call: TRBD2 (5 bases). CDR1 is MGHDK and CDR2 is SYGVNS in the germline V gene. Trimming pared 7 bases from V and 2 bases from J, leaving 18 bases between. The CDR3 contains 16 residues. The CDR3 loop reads CASTSGEGITYNEQFF. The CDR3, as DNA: TGTGCCAGCACCTCCGGGGAAGGAATAACCTACAATGAGCAGTTCTTC.

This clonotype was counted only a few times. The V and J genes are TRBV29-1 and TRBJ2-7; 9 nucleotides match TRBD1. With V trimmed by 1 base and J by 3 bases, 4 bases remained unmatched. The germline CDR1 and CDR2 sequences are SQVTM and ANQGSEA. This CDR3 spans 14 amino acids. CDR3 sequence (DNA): TGCAGCGTTGAAGGGCTGGGACAGGGCTACGAGCAGTACTTC. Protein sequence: CSVEGLGQGYEQYF.

The CDR3, as DNA: TGTGCCAGCAGCCGTAAATGGGGGCTCTATGGCTACACCTTC. The encoded protein is CASSRKWGLYGYTF. The chain joins TRBV7-2 to TRBJ1-2, with TRBD1 as a possible D gene (6 bases). Trimming pared 5 bases from V and 4 bases from J, leaving 14 bases between. The germline V gene has CDR1 SGHTA and CDR2 FQGNSA. This CDR3 has 14 residues.

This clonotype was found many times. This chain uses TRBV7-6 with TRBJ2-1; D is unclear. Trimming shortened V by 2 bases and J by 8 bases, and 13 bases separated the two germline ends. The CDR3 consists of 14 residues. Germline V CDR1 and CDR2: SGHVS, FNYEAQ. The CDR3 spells CASSLQRDQDEQFF. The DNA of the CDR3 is TGTGCCAGCAGCTTACAAAGGGATCAGGATGAGCAGTTCTTC.

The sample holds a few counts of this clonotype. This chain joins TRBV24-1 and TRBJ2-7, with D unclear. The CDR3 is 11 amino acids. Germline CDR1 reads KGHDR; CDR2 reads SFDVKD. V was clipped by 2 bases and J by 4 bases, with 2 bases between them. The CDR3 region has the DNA TGTGCCACCAGTGATTATTACGAGCAGTACTTC. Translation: CATSDYYEQYF.

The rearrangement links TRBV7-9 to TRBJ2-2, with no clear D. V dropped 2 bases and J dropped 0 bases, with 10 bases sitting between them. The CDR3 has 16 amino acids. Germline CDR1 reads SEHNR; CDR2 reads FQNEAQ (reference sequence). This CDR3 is CASSLILSTNTGELFF. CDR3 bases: TGTGCCAGCAGCTTAATTTTGTCGACGAACACCGGGGAGCTGTTTTTT.

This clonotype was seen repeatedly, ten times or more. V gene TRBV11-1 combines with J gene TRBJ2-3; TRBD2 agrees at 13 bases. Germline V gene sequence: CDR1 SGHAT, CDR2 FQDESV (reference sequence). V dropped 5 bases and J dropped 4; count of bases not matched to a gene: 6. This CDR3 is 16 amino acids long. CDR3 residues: CASSPTSGRAADTQYF. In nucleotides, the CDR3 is TGTGCCAGCAGCCCAACTAGCGGGAGGGCGGCAGATACGCAGTATTTT.

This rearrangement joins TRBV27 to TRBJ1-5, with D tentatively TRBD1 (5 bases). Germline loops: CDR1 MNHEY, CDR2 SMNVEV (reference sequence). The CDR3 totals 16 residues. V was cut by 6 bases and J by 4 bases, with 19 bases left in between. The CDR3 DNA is TGTGCCAGCAGAGGGACCGACCGGGACGGAAATCAGCCCCAGCATTTT. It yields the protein CASRGTDRDGNQPQHF.

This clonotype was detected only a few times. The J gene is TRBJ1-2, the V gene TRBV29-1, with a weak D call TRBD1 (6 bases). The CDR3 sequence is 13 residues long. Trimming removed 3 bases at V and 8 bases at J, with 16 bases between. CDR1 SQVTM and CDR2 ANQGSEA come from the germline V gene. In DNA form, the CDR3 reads TGCAGCGTTGAGAGTGGGACAACCTGGGGCTACACCTTC. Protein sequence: CSVESGTTWGYTF.

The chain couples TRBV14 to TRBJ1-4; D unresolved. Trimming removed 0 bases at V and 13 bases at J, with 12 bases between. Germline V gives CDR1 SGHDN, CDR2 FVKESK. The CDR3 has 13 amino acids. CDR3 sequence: CASSQDRTRGLFF. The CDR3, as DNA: TGTGCCAGCAGCCAAGATAGGACCCGCGGACTGTTTTTT.

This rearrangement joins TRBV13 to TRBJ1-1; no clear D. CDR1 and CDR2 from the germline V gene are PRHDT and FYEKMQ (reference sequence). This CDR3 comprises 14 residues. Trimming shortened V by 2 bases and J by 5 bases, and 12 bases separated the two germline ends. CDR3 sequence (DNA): TGTGCCAGCAGCTTAAACCCCCCCGGGACTGAAGCTTTCTTT. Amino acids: CASSLNPPGTEAFF.

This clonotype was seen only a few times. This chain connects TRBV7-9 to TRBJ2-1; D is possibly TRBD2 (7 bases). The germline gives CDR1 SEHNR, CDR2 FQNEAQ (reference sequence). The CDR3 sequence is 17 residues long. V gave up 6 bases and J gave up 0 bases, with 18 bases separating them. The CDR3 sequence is CASRSVGGGASYNEQFF. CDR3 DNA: TGTGCCAGCAGGAGTGTGGGGGGGGGGGCCTCCTACAATGAGCAGTTCTTC.

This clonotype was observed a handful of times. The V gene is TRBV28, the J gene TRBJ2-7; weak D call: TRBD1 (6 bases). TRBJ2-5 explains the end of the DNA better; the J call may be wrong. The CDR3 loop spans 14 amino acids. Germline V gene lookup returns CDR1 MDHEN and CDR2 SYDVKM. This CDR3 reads CASSLGSGTRTQYF. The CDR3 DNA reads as TGTGCCAGCAGCCTTGGGTCCGGGACACGGACCCAGTACTTC.